Below, 30 T cell receptor beta chains from the same sample are listed, as sequenced in a study of T-cell reconstitution after alpha-beta-depleted transplantation in children. This sample's TCRbeta library carried unique molecular identifier barcodes. Via MiXCR, TCRdb re-called the PCR reads, giving one row per CDR3 protein. The sample contains 800,000 to 1,000,000 distinct CDR3 sequences, roughly 31% of which appear only once. The material was PBMCs, mostly from graft donor cells, obtained 360 days after TCRalphabeta/CD19-depleted stem cell transplant. The receptors were sampled from a boy under three years old who had a stem cell transplant for SCID, so the T cells may come from the graft donor.

This clonotype was picked up a small number of times. This rearrangement joins TRBV20-1 to TRBJ2-1; D unclear. The germline V gene has CDR1 DFQATT and CDR2 SNEGSKA (reference sequence). V was clipped by 6 bases and J by 6 bases, with 15 bases between them. There are 13 residues in the CDR3. CDR3 amino acids: CSAPGRAFNEQFF. DNA for the CDR3: TGCAGTGCCCCGGGCCGCGCCTTCAATGAGCAGTTCTTC.

The chain combines TRBV2 with TRBJ2-1; 7 nucleotides line up with TRBD2. Germline values: CDR1 SNHLY, CDR2 FYNNEI. The V and J ends lost 10 bases and 4 bases, in that order; junction bases with no gene match: 13. This CDR3 is built from 15 residues. CDR3: CATYSQWGGYNEQFF. The CDR3 coding sequence is TGTGCCACCTATTCGCAGTGGGGGGGATACAATGAGCAGTTCTTC.

The V call is TRBV9, the J call TRBJ2-3; TRBD1 agrees at 10 bases. The V and J ends lost 4 bases and 6 bases, in that order; junction bases with no gene match: 8. The CDR3 sequence is 15 residues long. Germline CDR1 and CDR2: SGDLS and YYNGEE. The CDR3 nucleotides read TGTGCCAGCAGCTCCGGGACAGGGGTAGGGGATACGCAGTATTTT. Translating it yields CASSSGTGVGDTQYF.

V gene TRBV5-1 combines with J gene TRBJ2-3, with D unresolved. Germline assignment: CDR1 SGHRS and CDR2 YFSETQ. Trimming took off 2 bases at V and 0 bases at J, with 7 bases between the two ends. This CDR3 is built from 14 residues. This CDR3 is CASSFTWSTDTQYF. In DNA, the CDR3 is TGCGCCAGCAGCTTTACTTGGAGCACAGATACGCAGTATTTT.

The chain joins TRBV27 to TRBJ2-1, with D possibly matching TRBD2 (6 bases). CDR1 and CDR2 from the germline V gene are MNHEY and SMNVEV (reference sequence). The CDR3 is 14 amino acids. V was pared by 6 bases and J by 3 bases, with 12 bases between. CDR3 amino acids: CASRPGLDYNEQFF. The CDR3 region has the DNA TGTGCCAGCAGACCGGGACTGGACTACAATGAGCAGTTCTTC.

J is TRBJ1-6 and V is TRBV5-1; 7 bases agree with TRBD1. Germline V gene lookup returns CDR1 SGHRS and CDR2 YFSETQ. The CDR3 consists of 16 residues. Trimming took 4 bases from V and 8 from J; bases not matched to a gene: 12. CDR3 DNA: TGCGCCAGCAGCCTGGGACAGACCTCTATGGATTCACCCCTCCACTTT. Its translation: CASSLGQTSMDSPLHF.

V is TRBV7-9 and J is TRBJ2-1, with unresolved D. The germline V gene encodes CDR1 SEHNR and CDR2 FQNEAQ (reference sequence). V lost 2 bases and J lost 7, with 9 bases in between. The CDR3 length is 13 residues. The CDR3 sequence is CASSLFYANEQFF. In DNA, the CDR3 is TGTGCCAGCAGCTTATTTTATGCGAATGAGCAGTTCTTC.

The chain couples TRBV6-1 to TRBJ1-5, with TRBD1 matching 7 bases. The CDR3 runs to 17 residues. CDR1 is MNHNS and CDR2 is SASEGT in the germline V gene. Trimming took 6 bases from V and 2 from J; bases not matched to a gene: 13. The CDR3 sequence is CASSPAGGAGGNQPQHF. The CDR3 nucleotides are TGTGCCAGCAGCCCTGCAGGGGGGGCAGGCGGCAATCAGCCCCAGCATTTT.

The chain combines TRBV5-5 with TRBJ2-7; D gene ambiguous. The CDR3 spans 13 residues. Trimming removed 0 bases at V and 7 bases at J, with 11 bases between. CDR1 is SGHKS and CDR2 is YYEKEE in the germline V gene (reference sequence). CDR3 nucleotides: TGTGCCAGCAGCTTGGAGTGGGGATGGGAGCAGTACTTC. Its protein is CASSLEWGWEQYF.

This clonotype was recorded a few times. CDR3 DNA sequence: TGTGCCAGCAGCTTAAGCCAAGGCAGTGGGGCAGACACCGGGGAGCTGTTTTTT. It specifies CASSLSQGSGADTGELFF. V gene TRBV11-2 combines with J gene TRBJ2-2, with a possible D match to TRBD1 (5 bases). Germline V gives CDR1 SGHAT, CDR2 FQNNGV. The CDR3 runs 18 residues. Trimming removed 2 bases from V and 3 bases from J, with 19 bases in between.

The gene calls are TRBV6-1 and TRBJ1-2, with TRBD1 identical over 9 bases. This CDR3 region has 14 residues. J was trimmed by 4 bases and V by 7 bases; bases with no gene match: 7. Germline V lookup: CDR1 MNHNS, CDR2 SASEGT. The CDR3 bases are TGTGCCAGCACCCCGGGACAGGGCTCCTATGGCTACACCTTC. It specifies CASTPGQGSYGYTF.

This clonotype was counted only a few times. V is TRBV9 and J is TRBJ2-7; 7 nucleotides match TRBD1. Trimming cost V 3 bases and J 3 bases; bases outside gene matches: 6. This CDR3 contains 14 residues. Germline CDR1 is SGDLS and CDR2 is YYNGEE. Written as DNA, the CDR3 is TGTGCCAGCAGCGCCCTCGGGACAGACTACGAGCAGTACTTC. Protein: CASSALGTDYEQYF.

V gene TRBV6-1 combines with J gene TRBJ2-7; TRBD1 is a possible D gene (5 bases). The CDR3 runs to 13 residues. Looked up from germline, CDR1 is MNHNS and CDR2 is SASEGT. V lost 7 bases, J lost 6 bases, and 16 bases lay in between. CDR3 protein: CASKKGVRLEQYF. The CDR3 nucleotides are TGTGCCAGCAAAAAAGGGGTACGACTCGAGCAGTACTTC.

The chain links TRBV21-1 to TRBJ2-5; TRBD1, the D gene given by the table, was not confirmed from the DNA. TRBV21-1 is annotated as a pseudogene. This CDR3 has 13 amino acids. CDR3 nucleotide sequence: TGTGCCAGGACAGGGGAGACGTTTGAGACCCAGTACTTC. This sequence encodes CARTGETFETQYF.

As to this clonotype: A read error may produce the germline difference seen at one junction end. The chain joins TRBV3-1 to TRBJ2-5; 7 bases are shared with TRBD1. The CDR3 totals 19 residues. Per the germline V gene, CDR1 is LGHDT and CDR2 is YNNKEL (reference sequence). CDR3 nucleotide sequence: TGTGCCAGCAGCAAAGAATTCCTGTTTATGGCAGGGGGAGAGGAGACCCAGTACTTC. Encoded protein: CASSKEFLFMAGGEETQYF.

The rearrangement joins TRBV12-3 or TRBV12-4 to TRBJ2-5; maybe TRBD2 (6 bases). V lost 6 bases and J lost 3, with 14 bases in between. The CDR3 is 14 amino acids. The CDR3 here is CASSAGTPKETQYF. CDR3 DNA sequence: TGTGCCAGCAGCGCAGGGACTCCTAAAGAGACCCAGTACTTC.

The CDR3 loop reads CASSYPRGEATEAFF. CDR3 coding DNA: TGTGCCAGCAGTTACCCACGTGGGGAGGCCACTGAAGCTTTCTTT. J is TRBJ1-1 and V is TRBV6-5; D not certain. In germline, CDR1 is MNHEY, CDR2 SVGAGI. The length of the CDR3 is 15 residues. Trimming pared 2 bases from V and 4 bases from J, leaving 14 bases between.

This clonotype was seen at least ten times. The chain has TRBV29-1 and TRBJ1-2; TRBD1 might be the D (6 bases). CDR1 SQVTM and CDR2 ANQGSEA come from the germline V gene. The CDR3 sequence is 11 residues long. V lost 5 bases and J 7 bases, leaving 11 bases between the germline ends. DNA for the CDR3: TGCAGCGTTACAGGGTTTTCTGGCTACACCTTC. Its protein is CSVTGFSGYTF.

The rearrangement links TRBV12-3 or TRBV12-4 to TRBJ2-1; 11 bases match TRBD2. This CDR3 spans 17 amino acids. After removal of 5 bases from V and 0 bases from J, the junction contained 6 bases not matched to a gene. CDR3 nucleotides: TGTGCCAGCAGTCGCAATAGCGGGGGGGGCTCCTACAATGAGCAGTTCTTC. Protein: CASSRNSGGGSYNEQFF.

This chain connects TRBV5-1 to TRBJ2-1, with D perhaps matching TRBD1 (6 bases). The CDR3 length is 17 residues. Germline values: CDR1 SGHRS, CDR2 YFSETQ. V was trimmed by 4 bases and J by 4 bases, leaving 21 bases between them. CDR3 in DNA: TGCGCCAGCAGCCGACCCGGACAGCCAGCCAGATACAATGAGCAGTTCTTC. Translating it yields CASSRPGQPARYNEQFF.

V gene TRBV20-1 combines with J gene TRBJ2-7; tentatively, D is TRBD1 or TRBD2 (5 bases each). This CDR3 region has 19 residues. Germline loops: CDR1 DFQATT, CDR2 SNEGSKA (reference sequence). Between the trimmed V and J ends, which lost 3 bases and 2 bases, there was a span of 29 bases. CDR3 region: CSASRPRKSRDGITYEQYF. The CDR3 DNA is TGCAGTGCTAGCCGCCCTAGAAAATCCCGGGACGGCATAACCTACGAGCAGTACTTC.

This chain joins TRBV12-3 or TRBV12-4 and TRBJ2-3, with D possibly called TRBD1 or TRBD2 (5 bases each). The ends were cut back, 7 bases at V and 0 bases at J, with 29 bases in the middle. CDR3 length equals 20 residues. The CDR3 sequence: CASIGDHWDPRGSSTDTQYF. CDR3 in DNA: TGTGCCAGCATCGGGGACCACTGGGATCCTAGGGGTTCTAGCACAGATACGCAGTATTTT.

In this sample, this clonotype turned up a few times. The rearrangement uses TRBV4-2 and TRBJ2-3, with D possibly called TRBD1 or TRBD2 (6 bases each). From germline, CDR1 is LGHNA and CDR2 YNFKEQ. The CDR3 consists of 15 residues. V gave up 0 bases and J gave up 8 bases, with 15 bases separating them. For the CDR3, the DNA is TGTGCCAGCAGCCAAGATAATTTGGGGGGCGGTACGCAGTATTTT. This sequence encodes CASSQDNLGGGTQYF.

CDR3 in DNA: TGTGCCAGCAGCCTCGGGACAGGCACTAGCTCCTACAATGAGCAGTTCTTC. It encodes CASSLGTGTSSYNEQFF. The rearrangement uses TRBV5-5 and TRBJ2-1; TRBD1 agrees at 8 bases. CDR3 length: 17 residues. With V trimmed by 4 bases and J by 0 bases, 9 bases remained unmatched. The germline V gene encodes CDR1 SGHKS and CDR2 YYEKEE (reference sequence).

The chain combines TRBV20-1 with TRBJ2-1, with 8 bases lining up with TRBD1. Germline values: CDR1 DFQATT, CDR2 SNEGSKA (reference sequence). This CDR3 region has 17 residues. V lost 3 bases and J lost 1; bases outside the gene matches: 11. The CDR3 region has the DNA TGCAGTGCTAGGCTGACAGGGGTGAAGAGATCCTACAATGAGCAGTTCTTC. This gives the protein CSARLTGVKRSYNEQFF.

Only a few counts were recorded for this clonotype. The CDR3: CSAQQGYEQYF. The CDR3 bases are TGCAGTGCTCAACAGGGTTACGAGCAGTACTTC. V gene TRBV20-1 combines with J gene TRBJ2-7, with a weak D call TRBD1 (6 bases). Trimming shortened V by 5 bases and J by 4 bases, and 9 bases separated the two germline ends. CDR3 length equals 11 residues. The germline V gene has CDR1 DFQATT and CDR2 SNEGSKA (reference sequence).

This clonotype was seen only a few times. The chain couples TRBV5-8 to TRBJ1-1; a weak D match, TRBD1 (5 bases). Trimming stripped 6 bases from V and 3 bases from J, with 18 bases between. CDR1 is SGHTS and CDR2 is YDEGEE in the germline V gene. The CDR3 contains 15 residues. The DNA for the CDR3 is TGTGCCAGCACCTTTTACTCGAGAGGGGACACTGAAGCTTTCTTT. It translates to CASTFYSRGDTEAFF.

This rearrangement joins TRBV12-3 or TRBV12-4 to TRBJ2-2, with 7 bases matching TRBD1. CDR3 length: 17 residues. The V and J ends lost 7 bases and 6 bases, in that order; junction bases with no gene match: 17. The CDR3 loop is CASTLDRAVIGPGELFF. The DNA for the CDR3 is TGTGCCAGCACCCTCGACAGGGCCGTCATAGGCCCCGGGGAGCTGTTTTTT.

The chain couples TRBV5-1 to TRBJ2-3; 8 nucleotides line up with TRBD2. The length of the CDR3 is 15 residues. V was clipped by 1 base and J by 4 bases; unmatched bases: 5. The germline V gene has CDR1 SGHRS and CDR2 YFSETQ. For the CDR3, the DNA is TGCGCCAGCAGCTTGTCCGGAGCGGGGGCAGATACGCAGTATTTT. Translation gives CASSLSGAGADTQYF.

The gene calls are TRBV6-2 or TRBV6-3 and TRBJ2-1; 9 bases map to TRBD2. CDR1 MNHEY and CDR2 SVGEGT come from the germline V gene. V gave up 2 bases and J gave up 8 bases; unmatched junction bases: 10. The CDR3 is made up of 16 amino acids. The CDR3, as DNA: TGTGCCAGCAGTTACCCCTGGCGGGGGGGCTCCTATGAGCAGTTCTTC. As protein: CASSYPWRGGSYEQFF.